These T cell receptor beta chains were read from a single sample in a study of OX40 agonist ivuxolimab in advanced cancers. The protocol was immunoSEQ multiplex PCR, while the TCRdb copy is restricted to in-frame clones and leaves out a portion. This sample has 50,000 to 65,000 clones, with around nine tenths found just once. The input for sequencing was CD4+ or CD8+ T cells sorted from blood, taken in a trial of the OX40 agonist ivuxolimab. All receptors come from an adult with an advanced solid tumor such as melanoma, head and neck, liver or kidney cancer. Both conserved end residues are trimmed from each CDR3.

length,V,J,CDR3
12,TRBV6-1,TRBJ1-1,ASTSGVVNTEAF
12,TRBV10-3,TRBJ2-3,AISVGQLADTQY
12,TRBV11-2,TRBJ1-3,ASSPGGAGNTIY
13,TRBV19,TRBJ1-2,ASSALTGDGNGYT
11,TRBV27,TRBJ1-1,ASRQVYGTEAF
11,TRBV30,TRBJ2-1,AWSATDPGEKF
11,TRBV19,TRBJ2-3,ASSMLGTDTQY
12,TRBV25-1,TRBJ2-3,ASSESDAWDTQY
13,TRBV2,TRBJ2-1,ASVTDLAGGNEQF
13,TRBV15,TRBJ2-5,ATSRDGREGETQY
10,TRBV6-1,TRBJ1-1,ASRDRAREAF
13,TRBV10-3,TRBJ1-5,AISDGMQENQPQH
11,TRBV6-1,TRBJ1-3,ASSEKGGNTIY
12,TRBV29-1,TRBJ1-1,SVARGPADTEAF
11,TRBV6-1,TRBJ2-7,ASSSEGPRLQY
12,TRBV27,TRBJ1-2,ASSSQGGSRGYT
14,TRBV18,TRBJ2-7,ASSPQAASGSYEQY
12,TRBV6-5,TRBJ1-2,ASRGAGANYGYT
11,TRBV7-8,TRBJ2-7,ASSSGGAYEQY
13,TRBV9,TRBJ2-2,ASSVEIGTVGELF
13,TRBV7-8,TRBJ1-1,ASSLLTNMNTEAF
14,TRBV28,TRBJ2-7,ASSSSRGSLHYEQY
16,TRBV27,TRBJ1-5,ASSAGTGGAGINQPQH
12,TRBV7-2,TRBJ1-3,ASSSSNSGNTIY
13,TRBV7-2,TRBJ2-3,ASSLGGAGADTQY
17,TRBV6-1,TRBJ2-4,ASSEVEGWRYLVKNIQY
13,TRBV6-1,TRBJ1-2,ASSDFGRAAYGYT
11,TRBV11-2,TRBJ2-7,ASSQDPARALY
13,TRBV7-2,TRBJ1-2,ASSLRDRGNYGYT
15,TRBV2,TRBJ2-1,ASSEPKGGGAYNEQF
12,TRBV6-1,TRBJ1-2,ASSRTYPPYGYT
12,TRBV18,TRBJ1-1,ASSPGPRNTEAF
10,TRBV25-1,TRBJ2-1,ASSERYNEQF
9,TRBV20-1,TRBJ2-7,SVTDSYEQY